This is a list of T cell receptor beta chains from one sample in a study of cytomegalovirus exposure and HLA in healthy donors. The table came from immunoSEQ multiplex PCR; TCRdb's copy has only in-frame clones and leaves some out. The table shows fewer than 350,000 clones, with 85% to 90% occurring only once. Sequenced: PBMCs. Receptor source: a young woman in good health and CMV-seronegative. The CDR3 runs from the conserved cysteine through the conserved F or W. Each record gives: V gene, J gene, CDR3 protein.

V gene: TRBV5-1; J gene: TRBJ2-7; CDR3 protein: CASSPDSDSYEQYF
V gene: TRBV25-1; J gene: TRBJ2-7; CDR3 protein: CASSPQGVYEQYF
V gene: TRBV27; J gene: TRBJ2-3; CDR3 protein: CASSLPITRRTQYF
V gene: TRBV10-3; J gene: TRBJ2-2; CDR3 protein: CAISVVDSGELFF
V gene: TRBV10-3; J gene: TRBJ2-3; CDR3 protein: CAISELLLAGGPVDTQYF
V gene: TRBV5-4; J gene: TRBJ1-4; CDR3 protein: CASSFGTVGEKLFF
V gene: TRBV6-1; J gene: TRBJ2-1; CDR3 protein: CASTEGGSSYEQFF
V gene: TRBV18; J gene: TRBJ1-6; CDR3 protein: CASSPTGPNSPLHF
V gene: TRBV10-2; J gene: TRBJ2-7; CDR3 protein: CASSEPHEGGNSYEQYF
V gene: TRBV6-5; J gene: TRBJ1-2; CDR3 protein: CASSRTGHGYTF
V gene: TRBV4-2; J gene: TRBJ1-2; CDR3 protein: CASSHPGQGRGYTF
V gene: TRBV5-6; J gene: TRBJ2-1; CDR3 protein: CASSLGAPPSLAQDEQFF
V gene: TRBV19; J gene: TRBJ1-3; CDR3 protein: CASSTGNTIYF
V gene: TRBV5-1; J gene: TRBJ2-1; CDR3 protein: CASSLVSGGPYNEQFF
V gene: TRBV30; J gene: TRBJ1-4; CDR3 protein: CAWSVLLAGEADEKLFF
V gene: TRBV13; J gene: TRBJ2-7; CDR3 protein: CASSLMTTEQYF